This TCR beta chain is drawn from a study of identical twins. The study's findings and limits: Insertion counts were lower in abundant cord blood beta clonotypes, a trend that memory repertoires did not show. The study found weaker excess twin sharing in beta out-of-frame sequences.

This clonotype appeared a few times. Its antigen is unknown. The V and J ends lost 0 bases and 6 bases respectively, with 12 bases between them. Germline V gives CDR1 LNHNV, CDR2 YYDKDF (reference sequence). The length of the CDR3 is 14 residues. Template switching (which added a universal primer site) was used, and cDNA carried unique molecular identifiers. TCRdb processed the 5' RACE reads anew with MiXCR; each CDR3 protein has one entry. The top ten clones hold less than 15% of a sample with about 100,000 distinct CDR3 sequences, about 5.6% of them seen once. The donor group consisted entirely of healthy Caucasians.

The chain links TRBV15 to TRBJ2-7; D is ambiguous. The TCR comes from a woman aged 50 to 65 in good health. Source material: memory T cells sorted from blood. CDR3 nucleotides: TGTGCCACCAGCAGAGACAACGCCCCATCCGAGCAGTACTTC. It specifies CATSRDNAPSEQYF.